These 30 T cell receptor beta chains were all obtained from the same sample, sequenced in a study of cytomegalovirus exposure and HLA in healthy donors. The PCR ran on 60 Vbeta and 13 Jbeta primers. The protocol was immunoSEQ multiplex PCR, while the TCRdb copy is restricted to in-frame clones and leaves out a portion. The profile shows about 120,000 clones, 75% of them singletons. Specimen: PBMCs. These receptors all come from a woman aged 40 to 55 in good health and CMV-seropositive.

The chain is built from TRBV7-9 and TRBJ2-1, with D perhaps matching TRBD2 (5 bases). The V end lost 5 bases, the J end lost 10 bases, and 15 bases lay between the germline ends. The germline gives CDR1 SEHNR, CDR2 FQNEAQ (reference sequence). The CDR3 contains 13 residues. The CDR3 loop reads CASSKPPGNEQFF. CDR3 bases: TGTGCCAGCAGCAAACCTCCGGGGAACGAGCAGTTCTTC.

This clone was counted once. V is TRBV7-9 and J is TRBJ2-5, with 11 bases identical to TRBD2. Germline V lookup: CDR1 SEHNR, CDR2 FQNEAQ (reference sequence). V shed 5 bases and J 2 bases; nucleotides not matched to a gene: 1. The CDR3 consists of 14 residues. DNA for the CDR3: TGTGCCAGCAGCCGGACTAGCGGGCAAGAGACCCAGTACTTC. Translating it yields CASSRTSGQETQYF.

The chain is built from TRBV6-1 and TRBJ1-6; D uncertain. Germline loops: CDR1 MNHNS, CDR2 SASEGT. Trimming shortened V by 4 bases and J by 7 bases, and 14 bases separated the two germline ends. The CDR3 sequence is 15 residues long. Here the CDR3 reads CASSAPETSNSPLHF. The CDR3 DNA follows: TGTGCCAGCAGTGCTCCGGAGACTTCAAATTCACCCCTCCACTTT.

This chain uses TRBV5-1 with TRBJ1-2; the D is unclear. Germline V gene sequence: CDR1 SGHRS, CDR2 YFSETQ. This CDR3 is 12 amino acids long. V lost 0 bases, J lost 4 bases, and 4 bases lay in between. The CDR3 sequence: CASSLAGYGYTF. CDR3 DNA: TGCGCCAGCAGCTTGGCCGGCTATGGCTACACCTTC.

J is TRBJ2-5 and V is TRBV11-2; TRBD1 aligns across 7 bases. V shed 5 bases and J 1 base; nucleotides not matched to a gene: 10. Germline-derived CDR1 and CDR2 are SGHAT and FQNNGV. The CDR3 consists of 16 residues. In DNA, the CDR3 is TGTGCCAGCAGCACCCTCAGACAGGGACCCCAAGAGACCCAGTACTTC. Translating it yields CASSTLRQGPQETQYF.

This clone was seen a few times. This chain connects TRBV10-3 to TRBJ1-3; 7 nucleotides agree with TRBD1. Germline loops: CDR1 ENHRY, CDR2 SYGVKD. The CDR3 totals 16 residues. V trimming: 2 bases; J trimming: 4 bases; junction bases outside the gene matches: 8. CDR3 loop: CAISERDRAAGNTIYF. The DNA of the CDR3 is TGTGCCATCAGTGAGAGAGACAGGGCGGCGGGAAACACCATATATTTT.

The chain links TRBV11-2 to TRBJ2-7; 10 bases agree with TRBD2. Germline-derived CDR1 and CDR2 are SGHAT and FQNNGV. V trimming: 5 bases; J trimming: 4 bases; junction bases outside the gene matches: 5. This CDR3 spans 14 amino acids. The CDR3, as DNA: TGTGCCAGCAGCCCAGCGGGAGGGGGTTACGAGCAGTACTTC. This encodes CASSPAGGGYEQYF.

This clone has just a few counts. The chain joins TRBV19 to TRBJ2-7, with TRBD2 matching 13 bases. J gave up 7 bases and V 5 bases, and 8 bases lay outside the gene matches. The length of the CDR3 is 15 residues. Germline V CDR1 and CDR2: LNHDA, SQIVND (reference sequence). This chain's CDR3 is CASSPGTSGTTEQYF. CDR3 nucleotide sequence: TGTGCCAGTAGTCCGGGGACTAGCGGGACTACGGAGCAGTACTTC. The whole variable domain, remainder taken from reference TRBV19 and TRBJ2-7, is DGGITQSPKYLFRKEGQNVTLSCEQNLNHDAMYWYRQDPGQGLRLIYYSQIVNDFQKGDIAEGYSVSREKKESFPLTVTSAQKNPTAFYLCASSPGTSGTTEQYFGPGTRLTVT.

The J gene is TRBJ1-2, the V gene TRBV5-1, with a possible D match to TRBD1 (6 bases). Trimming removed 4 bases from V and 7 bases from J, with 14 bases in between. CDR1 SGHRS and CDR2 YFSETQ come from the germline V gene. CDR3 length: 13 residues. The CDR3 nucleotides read TGCGCCAGCAGCCCGTCAGGGGAACTTGGCTACACCTTC. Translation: CASSPSGELGYTF.

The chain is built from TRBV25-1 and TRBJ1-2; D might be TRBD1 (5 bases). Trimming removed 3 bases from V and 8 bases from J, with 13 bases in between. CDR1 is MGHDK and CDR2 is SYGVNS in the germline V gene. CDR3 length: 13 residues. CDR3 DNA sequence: TGTGCCAGCAGTGATGGGGCAGGCAGGGGCTACACCTTC. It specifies CASSDGAGRGYTF.

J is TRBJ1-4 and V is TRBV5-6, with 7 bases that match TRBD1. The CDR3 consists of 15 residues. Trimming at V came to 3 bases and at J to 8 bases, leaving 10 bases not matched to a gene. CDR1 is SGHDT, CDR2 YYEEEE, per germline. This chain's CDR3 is CASSSKGQRGEKLFF. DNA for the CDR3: TGTGCCAGCAGCTCGAAGGGACAGCGAGGAGAAAAACTGTTTTTT.

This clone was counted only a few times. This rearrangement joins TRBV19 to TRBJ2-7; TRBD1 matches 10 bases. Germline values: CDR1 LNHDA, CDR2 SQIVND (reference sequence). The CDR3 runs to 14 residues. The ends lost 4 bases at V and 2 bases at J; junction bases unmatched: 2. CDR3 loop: CASSTGTGAYEQYF. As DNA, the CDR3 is TGTGCCAGTAGTACCGGGACAGGGGCCTACGAGCAGTACTTC.

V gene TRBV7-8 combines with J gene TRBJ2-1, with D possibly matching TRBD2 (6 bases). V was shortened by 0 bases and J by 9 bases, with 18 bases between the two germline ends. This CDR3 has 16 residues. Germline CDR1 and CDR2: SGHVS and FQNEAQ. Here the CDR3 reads CASSLAAVADGSEQFF. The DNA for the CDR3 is TGTGCCAGCAGCTTAGCGGCAGTAGCGGACGGGAGTGAGCAGTTCTTC.

The CDR3 nucleotides are TGTGCCAGCAGCCCCCGGACAGTCGGTGAAAAACTGTTTTTT. This translates into CASSPRTVGEKLFF. This chain joins TRBV14 and TRBJ1-4, with TRBD1 as a possible D gene (6 bases). This CDR3 contains 14 residues. V was cut by 4 bases and J by 7 bases, with 13 bases left in between. Germline CDR1 is SGHDN and CDR2 is FVKESK.

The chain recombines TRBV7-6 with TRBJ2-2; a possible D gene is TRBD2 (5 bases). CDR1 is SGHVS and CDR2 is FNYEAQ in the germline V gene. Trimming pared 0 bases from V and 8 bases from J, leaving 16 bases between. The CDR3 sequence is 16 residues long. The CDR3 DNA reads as TGTGCCAGCAGCTTAGCGCGGAGGTCTGGAGGTGGGGAGCTGTTTTTT. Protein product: CASSLARRSGGGELFF. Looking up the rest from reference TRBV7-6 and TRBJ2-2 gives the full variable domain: GAGVSQSPRYKVTKRGQDVALRCDPISGHVSLYWYRQALGQGPEFLTYFNYEAQQDKSGLPNDRFSAERPEGSISTLTIQRTEQRDSAMYRCASSLARRSGGGELFFGEGSRLTVL.

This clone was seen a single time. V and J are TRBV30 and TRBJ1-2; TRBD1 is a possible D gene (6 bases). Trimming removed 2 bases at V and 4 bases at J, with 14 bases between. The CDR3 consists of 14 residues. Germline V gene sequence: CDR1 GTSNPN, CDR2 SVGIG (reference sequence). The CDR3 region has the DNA TGTGCCTGGAGTACCTCAACAGGGCCCTATGGCTACACCTTC. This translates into CAWSTSTGPYGYTF.

For the CDR3, the DNA is TGTGCCAGCAGTGAACGCAGGGATAACTATGGCTACACCTTC. It yields the protein CASSERRDNYGYTF. The J gene is TRBJ1-2, the V gene TRBV2, with D perhaps TRBD1 (5 bases). The ends were cut back, 2 bases at V and 1 base at J, with 8 bases in the middle. The CDR3 loop spans 14 amino acids. Germline V lookup: CDR1 SNHLY, CDR2 FYNNEI.

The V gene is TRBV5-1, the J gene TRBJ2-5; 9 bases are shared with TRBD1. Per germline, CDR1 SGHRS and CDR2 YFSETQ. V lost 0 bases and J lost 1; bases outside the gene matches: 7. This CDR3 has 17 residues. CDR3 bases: TGCGCCAGCAGCTTGGGGGGGACAGGGATCGGCCAAGAGACCCAGTACTTC. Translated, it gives CASSLGGTGIGQETQYF.

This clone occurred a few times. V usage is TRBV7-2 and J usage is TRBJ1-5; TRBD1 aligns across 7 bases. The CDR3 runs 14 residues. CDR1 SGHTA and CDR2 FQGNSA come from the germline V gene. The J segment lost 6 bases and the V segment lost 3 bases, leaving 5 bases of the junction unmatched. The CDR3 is CASSLKGAGQPQHF. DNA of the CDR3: TGTGCCAGCAGCTTGAAGGGGGCAGGTCAGCCCCAGCATTTT.

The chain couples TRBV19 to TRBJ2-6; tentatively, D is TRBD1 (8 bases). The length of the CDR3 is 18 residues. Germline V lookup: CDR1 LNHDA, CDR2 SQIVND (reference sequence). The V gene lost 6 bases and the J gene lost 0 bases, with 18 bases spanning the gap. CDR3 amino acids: CASSITQGGASGANVLTF. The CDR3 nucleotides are TGTGCCAGTAGCATCACACAGGGGGGGGCCTCTGGGGCCAACGTCCTGACTTTC.

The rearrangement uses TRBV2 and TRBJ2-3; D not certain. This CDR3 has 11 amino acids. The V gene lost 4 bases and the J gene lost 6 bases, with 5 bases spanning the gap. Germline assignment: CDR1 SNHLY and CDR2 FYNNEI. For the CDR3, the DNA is TGTGCCAGCAGTGCTGCGGATACGCAGTATTTT. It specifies CASSAADTQYF.

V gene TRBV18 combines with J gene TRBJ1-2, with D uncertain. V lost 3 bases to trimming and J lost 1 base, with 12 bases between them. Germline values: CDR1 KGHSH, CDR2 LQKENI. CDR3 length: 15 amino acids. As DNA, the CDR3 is TGTGCCAGCTCACCCCCACGAGGCCTTAACTATGGCTACACCTTC. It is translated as CASSPPRGLNYGYTF.

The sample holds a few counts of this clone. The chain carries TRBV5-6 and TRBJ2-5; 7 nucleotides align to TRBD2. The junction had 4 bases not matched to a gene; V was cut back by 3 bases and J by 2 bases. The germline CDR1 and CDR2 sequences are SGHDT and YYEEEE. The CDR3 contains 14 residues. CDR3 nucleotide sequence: TGTGCCAGCAGCTGGGGAGGGGCGCAAGAGACCCAGTACTTC. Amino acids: CASSWGGAQETQYF.

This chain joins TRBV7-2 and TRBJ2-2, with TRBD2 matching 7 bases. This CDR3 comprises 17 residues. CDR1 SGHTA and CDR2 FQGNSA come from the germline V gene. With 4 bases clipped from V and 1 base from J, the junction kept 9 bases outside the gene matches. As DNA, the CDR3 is TGTGCCAGCAGCTCGCGGCCTAGCGGAGGGAACACCGGGGAGCTGTTTTTT. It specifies CASSSRPSGGNTGELFF.

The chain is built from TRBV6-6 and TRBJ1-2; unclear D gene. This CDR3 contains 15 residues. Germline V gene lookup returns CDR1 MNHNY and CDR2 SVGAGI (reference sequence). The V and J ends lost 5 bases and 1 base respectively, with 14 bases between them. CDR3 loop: CASSPVLELNYGYTF. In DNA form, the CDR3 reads TGTGCCAGCAGTCCGGTCCTGGAGCTTAACTATGGCTACACCTTC.

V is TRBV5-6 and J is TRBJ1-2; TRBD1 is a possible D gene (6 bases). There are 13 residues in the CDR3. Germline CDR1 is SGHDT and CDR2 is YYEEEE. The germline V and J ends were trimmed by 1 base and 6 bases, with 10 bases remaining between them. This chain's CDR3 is CASSLRAGDGYTF. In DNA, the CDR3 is TGTGCCAGCAGCTTGAGGGCAGGGGATGGCTACACCTTC. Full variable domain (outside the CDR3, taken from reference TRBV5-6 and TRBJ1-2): DAGVTQSPTHLIKTRGQQVTLRCSPKSGHDTVSWYQQALGQGPQFIFQYYEEEERQRGNFPDRFSGHQFPNYSSELNVNALLLGDSALYLCASSLRAGDGYTFGSGTRLTVV.

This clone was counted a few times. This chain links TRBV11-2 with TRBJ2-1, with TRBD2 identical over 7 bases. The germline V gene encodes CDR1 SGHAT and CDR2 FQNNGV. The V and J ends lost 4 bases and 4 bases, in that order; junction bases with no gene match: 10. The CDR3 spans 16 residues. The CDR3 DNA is TGTGCCAGCAGCTCCCAGACGGGACTACCGTACAATGAGCAGTTCTTC. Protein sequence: CASSSQTGLPYNEQFF. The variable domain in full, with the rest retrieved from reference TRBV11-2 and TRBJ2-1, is EAGVAQSPRYKIIEKRQSVAFWCNPISGHATLYWYQQILGQGPKLLIQFQNNGVVDDSQLPKDRFSAERLKGVDSTLKIQPAKLEDSAVYLCASSSQTGLPYNEQFFGPGTRLTVL.

The CDR3 protein is CASSEAWTPTNEKLFF. The CDR3 DNA follows: TGTGCCAGCAGTGAAGCGTGGACACCAACTAATGAAAAACTGTTTTTT. The V and J genes are TRBV6-1 and TRBJ1-4, with D possibly matching TRBD1 (5 bases). The CDR3 sequence is 16 residues long. Trimming stripped 0 bases from V and 0 bases from J, with 8 bases between. The germline V gene encodes CDR1 MNHNS and CDR2 SASEGT.

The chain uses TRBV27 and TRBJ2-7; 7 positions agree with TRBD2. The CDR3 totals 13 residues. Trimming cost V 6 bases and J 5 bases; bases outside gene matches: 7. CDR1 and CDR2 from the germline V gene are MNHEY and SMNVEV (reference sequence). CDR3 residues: CASSTGTNNEQYF. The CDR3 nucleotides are TGTGCCAGCAGCACCGGGACTAATAACGAGCAGTACTTC.

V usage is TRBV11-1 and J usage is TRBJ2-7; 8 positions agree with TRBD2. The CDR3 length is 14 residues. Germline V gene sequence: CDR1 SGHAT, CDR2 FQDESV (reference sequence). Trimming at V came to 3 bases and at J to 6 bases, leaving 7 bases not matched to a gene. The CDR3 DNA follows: TGTGCCAGCAGCTTGGGACTAGAAGGTGTCGAGCAGTACTTC. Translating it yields CASSLGLEGVEQYF.